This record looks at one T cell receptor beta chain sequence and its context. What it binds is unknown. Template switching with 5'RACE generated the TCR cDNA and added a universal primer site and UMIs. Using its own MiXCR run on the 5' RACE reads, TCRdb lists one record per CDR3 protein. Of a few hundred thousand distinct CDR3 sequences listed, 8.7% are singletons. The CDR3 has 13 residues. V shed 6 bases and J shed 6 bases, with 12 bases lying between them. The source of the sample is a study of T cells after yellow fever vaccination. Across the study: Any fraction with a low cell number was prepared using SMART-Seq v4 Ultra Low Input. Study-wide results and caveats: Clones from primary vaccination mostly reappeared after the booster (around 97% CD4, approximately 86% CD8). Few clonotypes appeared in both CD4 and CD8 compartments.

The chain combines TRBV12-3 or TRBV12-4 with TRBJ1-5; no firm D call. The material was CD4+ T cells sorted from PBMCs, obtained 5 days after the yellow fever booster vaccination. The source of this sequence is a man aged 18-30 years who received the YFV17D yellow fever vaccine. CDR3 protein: CASSINNGQPQHF. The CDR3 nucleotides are TGTGCCAGCAGCATAAACAACGGTCAGCCCCAGCATTTT.